This paragraph reports one T cell receptor (beta chain). Antigen unknown. The germline gives CDR1 ENHRY, CDR2 SYGVKD. With 10 bases clipped from V and 9 bases from J, the junction kept 8 bases outside the gene matches. The length of the CDR3 is 11 residues. This record belongs to a study of cytomegalovirus exposure and HLA in healthy donors. General study points: Several V segments, TRBV6-2 and TRBV6-3 among them, could not be told apart and were dropped. Reportedly, TCR beta sequences accurately predicted HLA-A and HLA-B alleles in most subjects. When analyzed later, a missense DCLRE1C variant was found to be linked to TCR beta V- and J-gene trimming.

Both 60 Vbeta primers and 13 Jbeta primers went into the PCR. Data came from immunoSEQ multiplex PCR; TCRdb stores just in-frame clones and leaves some out. This table holds roughly 70,000 clones, around 74% found once. When sampled, the donors appeared nominally healthy, though they likely had unrecorded immune exposures. The clonotype was recovered from a human donor in good health. Sequenced: PBMCs. The rearrangement joins TRBV10-3 to TRBJ1-1; 7 positions agree with TRBD1. The DNA for the CDR3 is TGTGCCACGCGGGGACAGATCCAAGCTTTCTTT. Amino acids: CATRGQIQAFF.